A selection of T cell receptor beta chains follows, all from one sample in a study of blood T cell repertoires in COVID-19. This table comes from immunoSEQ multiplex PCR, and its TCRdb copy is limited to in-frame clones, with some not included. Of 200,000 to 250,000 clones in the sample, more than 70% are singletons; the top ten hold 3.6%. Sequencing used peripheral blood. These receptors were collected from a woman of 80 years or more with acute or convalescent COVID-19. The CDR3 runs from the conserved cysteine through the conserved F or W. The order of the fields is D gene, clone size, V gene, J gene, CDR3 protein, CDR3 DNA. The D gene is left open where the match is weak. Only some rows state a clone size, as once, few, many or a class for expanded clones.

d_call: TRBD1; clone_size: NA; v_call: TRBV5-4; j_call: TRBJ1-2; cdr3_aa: CASSLGPTGQGNYGYTF; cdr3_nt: TGTGCCAGCAGCTTGGGGCCTACGGGACAGGGGAACTATGGCTACACCTTC
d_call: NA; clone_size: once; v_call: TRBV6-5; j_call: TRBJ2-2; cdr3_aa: CAGRGNTGELFF; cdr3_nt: TGTGCCGGGCGGGGGAACACCGGGGAGCTGTTTTTT
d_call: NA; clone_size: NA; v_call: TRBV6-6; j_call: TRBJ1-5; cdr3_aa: CASKPGRTNQPQHF; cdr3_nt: TGTGCCAGTAAACCAGGGAGGACCAATCAGCCCCAGCATTTT
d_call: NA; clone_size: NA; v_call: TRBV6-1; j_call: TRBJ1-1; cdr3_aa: CASSEERQGRLWVNTEAFF; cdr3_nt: TGTGCCAGCAGTGAAGAGAGGCAGGGCCGGTTGTGGGTGAACACTGAAGCTTTCTTT
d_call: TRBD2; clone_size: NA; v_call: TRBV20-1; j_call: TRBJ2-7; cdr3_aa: CSASLASGGITYEQYF; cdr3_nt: TGCAGTGCTAGTCTGGCTAGCGGGGGGATTACCTACGAGCAGTACTTC
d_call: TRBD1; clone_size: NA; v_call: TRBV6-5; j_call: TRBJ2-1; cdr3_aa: CASRPGTGDRGEQFF; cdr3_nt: TGTGCCAGCAGGCCAGGGACAGGGGATCGGGGTGAGCAGTTCTTC
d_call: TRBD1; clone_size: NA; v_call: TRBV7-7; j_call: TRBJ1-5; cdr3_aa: CASSLYRGQHSNQPQHF; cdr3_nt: TGTGCTAGCAGCTTATACCGGGGACAGCATAGCAATCAGCCCCAGCATTTT
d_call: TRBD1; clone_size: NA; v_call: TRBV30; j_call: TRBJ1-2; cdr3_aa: CAGSEGTVYGYTF; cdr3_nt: TGTGCCGGAAGTGAAGGGACAGTCTATGGCTACACCTTC
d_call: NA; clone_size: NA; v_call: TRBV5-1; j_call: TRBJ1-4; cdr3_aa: CASSLGDGIRALFF; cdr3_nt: TGCGCCAGCAGCTTAGGGGATGGGATAAGGGCACTGTTTTTT
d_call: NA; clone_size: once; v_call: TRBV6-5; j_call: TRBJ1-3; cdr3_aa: CASSYSGRDSGNTIYF; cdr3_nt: TGTGCCAGCAGTTACTCGGGCAGGGATTCCGGAAACACCATATATTTT
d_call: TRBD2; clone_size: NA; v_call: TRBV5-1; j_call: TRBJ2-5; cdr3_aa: CASSFAGEETQYF; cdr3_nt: TGCGCCAGCAGCTTCGCGGGGGAAGAGACCCAGTACTTC
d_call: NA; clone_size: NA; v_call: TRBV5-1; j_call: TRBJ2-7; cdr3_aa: CASSPLGRDYEQYF; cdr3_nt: TGCGCCAGCAGCCCGCTAGGCAGGGACTACGAGCAGTACTTC
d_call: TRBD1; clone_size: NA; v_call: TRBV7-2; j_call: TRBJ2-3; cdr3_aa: CASSLVGTGYTDTQYF; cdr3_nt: TGTGCCAGCAGCTTAGTAGGGACAGGCTACACAGATACGCAGTATTTT
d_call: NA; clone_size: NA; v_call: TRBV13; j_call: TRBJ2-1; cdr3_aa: CASSATHRGSYNEQFF; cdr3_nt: TGTGCCAGCAGCGCCACACACCGGGGGTCCTACAATGAGCAGTTCTTC
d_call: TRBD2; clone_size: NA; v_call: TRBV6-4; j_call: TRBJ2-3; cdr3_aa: CASSEDMSGGGSTDTQYF; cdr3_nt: TGTGCCAGCAGTGAGGATATGAGCGGGGGAGGGAGCACAGATACGCAGTATTTT
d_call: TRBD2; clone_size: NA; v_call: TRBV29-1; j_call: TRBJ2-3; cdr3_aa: CSVGGGSTDTQYF; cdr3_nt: TGCAGCGTTGGCGGGGGTAGCACAGATACGCAGTATTTT
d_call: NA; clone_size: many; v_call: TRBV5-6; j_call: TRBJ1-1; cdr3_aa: CASSLLGQRVKLFF; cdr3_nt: TGTGCCAGCAGCTTATTAGGACAGAGAGTGAAGCTTTTCTTT
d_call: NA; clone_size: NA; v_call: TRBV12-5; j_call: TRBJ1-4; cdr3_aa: CASGLPWTNSTNEKLFF; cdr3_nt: TGTGCTAGTGGTTTGCCCTGGACAAACTCAACTAATGAAAAACTGTTTTTT
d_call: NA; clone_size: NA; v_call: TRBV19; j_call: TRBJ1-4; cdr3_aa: CASSTAQGSNEKLFF; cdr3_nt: TGTGCCAGTAGTACCGCACAGGGCTCGAATGAAAAACTGTTTTTT
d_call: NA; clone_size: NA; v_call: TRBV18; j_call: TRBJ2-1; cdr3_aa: CASSPLTRGSSYNEQFF; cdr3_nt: TGTGCCAGCTCACCCCTCACTCGGGGGAGCTCCTACAATGAGCAGTTCTTC
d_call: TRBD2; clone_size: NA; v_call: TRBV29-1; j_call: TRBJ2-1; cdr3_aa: CSNGGTSGAEQFF; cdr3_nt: TGCAGCAACGGAGGGACTAGCGGGGCTGAGCAGTTCTTC
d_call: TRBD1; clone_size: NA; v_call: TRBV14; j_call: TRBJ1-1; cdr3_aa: CASSPGQVSAFF; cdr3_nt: TGTGCCAGCAGCCCCGGACAGGTATCAGCTTTCTTT
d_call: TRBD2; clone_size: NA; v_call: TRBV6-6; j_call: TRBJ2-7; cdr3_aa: CASSWGGGSYEQYF; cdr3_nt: TGTGCCAGCAGTTGGGGGGGAGGCTCCTACGAGCAGTACTTC
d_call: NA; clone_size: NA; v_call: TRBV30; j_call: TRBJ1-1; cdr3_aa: CAWSEGGGWNTEAFF; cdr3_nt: TGTGCCTGGAGTGAGGGGGGGGGCTGGAACACTGAAGCTTTCTTT
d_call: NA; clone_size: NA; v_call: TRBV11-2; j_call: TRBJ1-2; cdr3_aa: CASSPGQGMGGYTF; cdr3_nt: TGTGCCAGCAGCCCAGGGCAGGGGATGGGCGGCTACACCTTC
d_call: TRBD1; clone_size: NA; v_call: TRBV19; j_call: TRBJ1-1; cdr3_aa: CASIGQASEAFF; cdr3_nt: TGTGCCAGTATTGGACAGGCATCTGAAGCTTTCTTT
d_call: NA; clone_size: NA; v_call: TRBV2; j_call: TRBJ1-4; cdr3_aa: CASRLESVEKLFF; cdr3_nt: TGTGCCAGCAGGCTGGAGAGTGTTGAAAAACTGTTTTTT
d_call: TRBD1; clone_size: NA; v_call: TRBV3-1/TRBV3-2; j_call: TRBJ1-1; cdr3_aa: CASSLTGGELDTEAFF; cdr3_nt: TGTGCCAGCAGCCTCACAGGGGGCGAGTTGGACACTGAAGCTTTCTTT
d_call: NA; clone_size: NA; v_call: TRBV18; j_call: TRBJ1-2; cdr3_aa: CASSPLNPEAAQNYGYTF; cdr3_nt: TGTGCCAGCTCACCACTTAACCCAGAGGCAGCTCAGAACTATGGCTACACCTTC
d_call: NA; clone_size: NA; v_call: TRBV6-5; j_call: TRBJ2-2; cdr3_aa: CASSGGGVNTGELFF; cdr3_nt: TGTGCCAGCAGCGGCGGCGGGGTGAACACCGGGGAGCTGTTTTTT
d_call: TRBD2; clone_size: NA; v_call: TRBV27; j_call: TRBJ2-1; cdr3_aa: CASSPVGRVNEQFF; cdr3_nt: TGTGCCAGCAGCCCCGTAGGGAGGGTCAATGAGCAGTTCTTC
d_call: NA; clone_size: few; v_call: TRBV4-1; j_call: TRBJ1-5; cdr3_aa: CASSQDRGNQPQHF; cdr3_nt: TGCGCCAGCAGCCAAGACAGGGGAAATCAGCCCCAGCATTTT
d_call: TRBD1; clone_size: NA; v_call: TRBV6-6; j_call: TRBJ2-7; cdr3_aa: CASSYAGQGYEQYF; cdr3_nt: TGTGCCAGCAGTTACGCGGGACAGGGCTACGAGCAGTACTTC
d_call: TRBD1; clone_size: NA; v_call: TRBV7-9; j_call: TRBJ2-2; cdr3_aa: CASSPGQGASNTGELFF; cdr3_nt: TGTGCCAGCAGCCCGGGACAGGGGGCATCGAACACCGGGGAGCTGTTTTTT
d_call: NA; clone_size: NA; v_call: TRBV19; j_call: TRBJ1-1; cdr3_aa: CASRRSGKGKVLLTEAFF; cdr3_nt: TGTGCCAGTAGGCGTTCAGGGAAGGGAAAAGTTCTGCTCACTGAAGCTTTCTTT
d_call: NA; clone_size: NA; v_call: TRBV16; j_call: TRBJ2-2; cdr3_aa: CASSQSGRGTGELFF; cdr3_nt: TGTGCCAGCAGCCAATCGGGTCGGGGAACCGGGGAGCTGTTTTTT
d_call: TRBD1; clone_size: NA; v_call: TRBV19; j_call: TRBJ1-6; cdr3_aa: CASSISGTGESPLHF; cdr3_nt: TGTGCCAGTAGTATATCCGGGACAGGGGAATCACCCCTCCACTTT
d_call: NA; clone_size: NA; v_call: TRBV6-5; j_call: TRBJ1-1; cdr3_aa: CASSPTVNTEAFF; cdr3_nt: TGTGCCAGCAGCCCGACAGTTAACACTGAAGCTTTCTTT
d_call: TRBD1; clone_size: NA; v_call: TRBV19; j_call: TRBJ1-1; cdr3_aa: CASTLQGLNTEAFF; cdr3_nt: TGTGCCAGTACCCTACAGGGGTTGAACACTGAAGCTTTCTTT
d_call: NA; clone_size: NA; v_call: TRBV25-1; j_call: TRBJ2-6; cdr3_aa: CASSPGELSNVLTF; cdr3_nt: TGTGCCAGCAGTCCCGGGGAATTGTCCAACGTCCTGACTTTC
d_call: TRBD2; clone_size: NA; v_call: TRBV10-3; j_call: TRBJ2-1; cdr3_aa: CAITSRGTSSRSSYNEQFF; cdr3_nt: TGTGCCATCACCTCCCGGGGGACTAGCTCTCGGAGCTCCTACAATGAGCAGTTCTTC
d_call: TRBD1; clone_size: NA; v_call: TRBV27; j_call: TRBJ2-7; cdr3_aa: CASSLRTGVDYEQYF; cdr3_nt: TGTGCCAGCAGTTTACGTACAGGGGTAGACTACGAGCAGTACTTC
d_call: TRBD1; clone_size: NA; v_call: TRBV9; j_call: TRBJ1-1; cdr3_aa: CASSVGPGGNTEAFF; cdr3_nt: TGTGCCAGCAGCGTAGGTCCAGGGGGGAACACTGAAGCTTTCTTT
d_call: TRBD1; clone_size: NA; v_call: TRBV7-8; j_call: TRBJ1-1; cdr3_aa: CASSLRDRRNTEAFF; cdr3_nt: TGTGCCAGCAGCCTAAGGGACAGAAGGAACACTGAAGCTTTCTTT
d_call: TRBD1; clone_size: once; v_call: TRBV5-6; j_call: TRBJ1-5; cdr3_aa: CASSWGQRGQPQHF; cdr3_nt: TGTGCCAGCAGCTGGGGACAGAGGGGCCAGCCCCAGCATTTT
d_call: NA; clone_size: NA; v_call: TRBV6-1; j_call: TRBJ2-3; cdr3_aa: CASSEARGDTQYF; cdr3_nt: TGTGCCAGCAGTGAAGCTAGGGGAGATACGCAGTATTTT